This T cell receptor (beta chain) emerged from a study of control samples from healthy donors and cancer patients. The CDR3 sequence is 11 residues long. Trimming removed 2 bases from V and 3 bases from J, with 1 base in between. In regard to this clone: This specimen includes other DNA sequences encoding the same CDR3.

The method was immunoSEQ multiplex PCR; TCRdb's version includes in-frame clones alone and lacks a portion of them. The table includes 120,000 or so clones, around 92% detected once. This sequence joins TRBV12-3 or TRBV12-4 and TRBJ2-5; the D is unclear. The TCR originated in a man older than 75 with head and neck cancer. The specimen sequenced was PBMCs. CDR3 region: CASSLKETQYF. In nucleotides, the CDR3 is TGTGCCAGCAGTTTAAAAGAGACCCAGTACTTC.